This record concerns one T cell receptor (beta chain) sequence. Its antigen is currently unknown. These data come from a study of tumor and adjacent non-tumor tissue in lung cancer. Study-wide background: Aged 31 to 76 years, patients included 9 to 11 men and about five women with stage I to III disease. Study-level findings and limits: Tumor repertoires had a smaller top 100 clone share than normal lung. Tumor tissue had significantly higher TCR diversity than normal lung.

The template was RNA from unsorted bulk tissue. More than 3 cm separated this lung sample from the edge of the tumor. Donors were chemotherapy-naive, newly diagnosed lung cancer surgical patients in China, August–late 2014. V was shortened by 6 bases and J by 5 bases, with 16 bases between the two germline ends. The CDR3 is 13 residues long. Germline V gene lookup returns CDR1 DFQATT and CDR2 SNEGSKA (reference sequence). A modified ARM-PCR protocol with three rounds of nested PCR amplified TCRbeta. TCRdb redid the calling of the multiplex PCR reads with MiXCR, one entry per CDR3 protein. The table has some 80,000 distinct CDR3 sequences, 80% to 90% seen once.

Sample: distant non-tumor lung tissue. This clonotype originated in a man aged 55-75 years with non-small cell lung cancer. The chain combines TRBV20-1 with TRBJ2-5; D is perhaps TRBD1 or TRBD2 (6 bases each). CDR3 DNA sequence: TGCAGTGCGCTAACGGGGGCGTACGAGACCCAGTACTTC. Translation: CSALTGAYETQYF.